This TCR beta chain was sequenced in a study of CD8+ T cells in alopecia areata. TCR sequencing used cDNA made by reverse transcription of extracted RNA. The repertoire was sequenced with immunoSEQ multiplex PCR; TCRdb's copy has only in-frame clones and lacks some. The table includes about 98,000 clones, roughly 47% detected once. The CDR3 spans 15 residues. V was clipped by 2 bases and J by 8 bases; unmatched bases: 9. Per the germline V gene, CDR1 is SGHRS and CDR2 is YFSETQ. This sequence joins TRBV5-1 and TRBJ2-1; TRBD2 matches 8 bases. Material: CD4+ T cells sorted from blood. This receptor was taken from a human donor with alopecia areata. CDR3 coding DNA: TGCGCCAGCAGCTTCAGCGGGAGTGGCGGCGATGAGCAGTTCTTC. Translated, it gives CASSFSGSGGDEQFF. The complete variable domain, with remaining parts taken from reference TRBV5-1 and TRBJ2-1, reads KAGVTQTPRYLIKTRGQQVTLSCSPISGHRSVSWYQQTPGQGLQFLFEYFSETQRNKGNFPGRFSGRQFSNSRSEMNVSTLELGDSALYLCASSFSGSGGDEQFFGPGTRLTVL.